Listed below are T cell receptor beta chains from one sample, sequenced in a study of blood T cells in healthy people across ages. Each CDR3 protein gets one entry after TCRdb re-called the 5' RACE reads with MiXCR. The data show around 2 million distinct CDR3 sequences, with around 40% seen just once and approximately 22% held by the top ten. Material for sequencing was blood. These receptor sequences come from a human donor in good health. CDR3s leave out the opening cysteine and the closing phenylalanine or tryptophan.

j_call,v_call,cdr3_aa
TRBJ1-2,TRBV29-1,SVVPGTGVEGYT
TRBJ2-7,TRBV7-2,ASSPSGGTNEQY
TRBJ2-5,TRBV2,ASSGLGTVVQETQY
TRBJ2-7,TRBV28,ATGLAGSYEQY
TRBJ2-3,TRBV5-5,ASSWAGRPNTDTQY
TRBJ2-3,TRBV12-3/TRBV12-4,ASSPGPGTQY
TRBJ1-5,TRBV5-5,ASSHGPGSNQPQH
TRBJ2-7,TRBV7-8,ASSYNTQDRGAEQY
TRBJ1-6,TRBV7-3,ASSLDQTHSPLH
TRBJ1-5,TRBV12-3/TRBV12-4,ASSLYRWGSNQPQH
TRBJ1-2,TRBV7-2,ASSLVPLPNYGYT
TRBJ2-7,TRBV3-1,ASSPILRGYEQY
TRBJ1-1,TRBV20-1,SALQDRVGTEAF
TRBJ2-5,TRBV6-5,ASSYFPELAGSQGTQY
TRBJ1-1,TRBV7-3,ASSAGQGASTEAF
TRBJ2-1,TRBV7-2,ASNLRGIYNEQF
TRBJ2-3,TRBV27,ASSPSGIAGDTDTQY
TRBJ2-1,TRBV7-7,ASSALTGAYNEQF
TRBJ2-2,TRBV29-1,SAGTGGRSGELF
TRBJ2-1,TRBV27,ASSLDAGGMNEQF
TRBJ2-2,TRBV11-2,ASSPVFPWTSGGLKGGELF
TRBJ1-4,TRBV20-1,SAILGLNEKLF
TRBJ2-5,TRBV12-3/TRBV12-4,ASRRTSGGQETQY
TRBJ1-1,TRBV29-1,SVRDGDREAF
TRBJ2-5,TRBV9,ASSVWGLAGGEETQY
TRBJ2-2,TRBV7-2,ASSLASAGWTGELF
TRBJ1-5,TRBV3-1,ASSRHIDSNQPQH
TRBJ1-1,TRBV9,ASSVEAGGYEAF
TRBJ1-6,TRBV27,ASSLMGGLALH
NA,TRBV6-4,AYRDSPYLPATDPYEQY
TRBJ2-2,TRBV5-1,ASSLRAQGNTGELF
TRBJ1-2,TRBV4-3,ASSQAITGLNYGYT
TRBJ2-7,TRBV12-3/TRBV12-4,ASGSTGWGEQY
TRBJ2-3,TRBV6-6,ASSYGRGVGTDTQY
NA,TRBV7-3,ASSPGASSAYEQY
TRBJ1-1,TRBV13,ASSEWREVNTEAF
TRBJ1-2,TRBV13,ASSSPDPYT
TRBJ1-4,TRBV6-5,ASSYNTGSANEKLF
TRBJ2-5,TRBV12-3/TRBV12-4,ASSPWGGRSETQY
TRBJ1-2,TRBV7-2,ASSFRSGVGYT
TRBJ1-2,TRBV4-3,ASSQDSQGYGYT
TRBJ1-5,TRBV2,ASSRGSYINQPQH
TRBJ2-7,TRBV20-1,SASREITYEQY
TRBJ1-1,TRBV5-1,ASSPRWTSDQAF
TRBJ1-5,TRBV10-3,AIRTEPDQPQH
TRBJ1-2,TRBV5-1,ASSINYLGVSDYGYT
TRBJ1-2,TRBV15,ATSRTTGANPYGYT
TRBJ2-5,TRBV3-1,ASSRGTRDRRETQY
TRBJ2-1,TRBV7-6,ASATGIEQF
TRBJ2-3,TRBV6-7,ASSYHAGGRVGDTQY
TRBJ2-4,TRBV6-2/TRBV6-3,ASAGASGGLAKNIQY
TRBJ1-6,TRBV20-1,SATGWGTGADSPLH
TRBJ1-1,TRBV29-1,SVARGMNTEAF